This TCR beta chain was observed in a study of T cell responses to AZD1222 COVID-19 vaccine. A remark on this clone: The antigen is undetermined.

Whole-study findings and limits: Females made up more of the donors, who were largely white British, and clonal diversity may have come out too low. An increase in Spike-specific TCR breadth and depth was observed after two AZD1222 doses.

Germline V gives CDR1 MNHNY, CDR2 SVGAGI (reference sequence). After removal of 9 bases from V and 2 bases from J, the junction contained 4 bases not matched to a gene. The CDR3 is 14 amino acids. The protocol was immunoSEQ multiplex PCR, while the TCRdb copy is restricted to in-frame clones and leaves out a portion. The sample includes more than 110,000 clones, approximately 90% of them seen just once. Source: peripheral blood, taken 28 days after the second AZD1222 dose. The genes are TRBV6-6 and TRBJ1-5; TRBD1 agrees at 10 bases. This sequence was found in an adult who received the AZD1222 COVID-19 vaccine. CDR3 loop: CASDRGQGNQPQHF. The CDR3 DNA reads TGTGCCAGTGACAGGGGGCAGGGCAATCAGCCCCAGCATTTT.